This is a list of T cell receptor beta chains from one sample in a study of Graves' ophthalmopathy and Graves' hyperthyroidism. TCRdb re-called the multiplex PCR reads with MiXCR, one entry per CDR3 protein. The sample shows about 160,000 distinct CDR3 sequences, less than 45% of them seen only once. Sequences were obtained from peripheral blood. All receptors come from a woman in her 40s with Graves' ophthalmopathy. Both conserved end residues are part of each CDR3. Each record gives: V gene, D gene, CDR3 length, J gene, clone size, CDR3 DNA, CDR3 protein. D genes are given only for firm matches. Rows may omit the clone size; those that give it use once, few, many or a size class.

V gene: TRBV6-5
D gene: -
CDR3 length: 15
J gene: TRBJ2-7
clone size: -
CDR3 DNA: TGTGCCAGCAGTTACTCGGCAGGGAGAATCTACGAGCAGTACTTC
CDR3 protein: CASSYSAGRIYEQYF

V gene: TRBV2
D gene: -
CDR3 length: 17
J gene: TRBJ2-5
clone size: many
CDR3 DNA: TGTGCCAGCAGTGGGGAAGTTGGAAAGGGTCCGGCAAAGACCCAGTACTTC
CDR3 protein: CASSGEVGKGPAKTQYF

V gene: TRBV5-1
D gene: -
CDR3 length: 16
J gene: TRBJ1-1
clone size: many
CDR3 DNA: TGCGCCAGCAGCTTGGGCCGTGTGGGGAAGGACACTGAAGCTTTCTTT
CDR3 protein: CASSLGRVGKDTEAFF

V gene: TRBV12-3/TRBV12-4
D gene: -
CDR3 length: 14
J gene: TRBJ2-5
clone size: many
CDR3 DNA: TGTGCCAGCAGTTCCACTGCGAATGGGGAGACCCAGTACTTC
CDR3 protein: CASSSTANGETQYF

V gene: TRBV29-1
D gene: -
CDR3 length: 13
J gene: TRBJ1-5
clone size: -
CDR3 DNA: TGCAGGGGGGGAGGACCTGGCTATCAGCCCCAGCATTTT
CDR3 protein: CRGGGPGYQPQHF

V gene: TRBV6-1
D gene: -
CDR3 length: 13
J gene: TRBJ2-7
clone size: many
CDR3 DNA: TGTGCCAGCAGTGCTGTCAGACCCTACGAGCAGCACTTC
CDR3 protein: CASSAVRPYEQHF

V gene: TRBV7-2
D gene: -
CDR3 length: 14
J gene: TRBJ2-5
clone size: many
CDR3 DNA: TGTGCCAGCAGCCGTAGGGGGGGAAAAGAGACCCAGTACTTC
CDR3 protein: CASSRRGGKETQYF

V gene: TRBV28
D gene: -
CDR3 length: 15
J gene: TRBJ2-4
clone size: many
CDR3 DNA: TGTGCCAGCATCCCCGGGGGCGAAACCAAAAACATTCAGTACTTC
CDR3 protein: CASIPGGETKNIQYF

V gene: TRBV20-1
D gene: -
CDR3 length: 12
J gene: TRBJ1-5
clone size: many
CDR3 DNA: TGCAGTGCCGGGACCGGCAATCAGCCCCAGCATTTT
CDR3 protein: CSAGTGNQPQHF

V gene: TRBV25-1
D gene: TRBD1
CDR3 length: 13
J gene: TRBJ2-5
clone size: many
CDR3 DNA: TGTGCCAGCGGGGGACAGGGGTGGGAGACCCAGTACTTC
CDR3 protein: CASGGQGWETQYF

V gene: TRBV28
D gene: -
CDR3 length: 16
J gene: TRBJ2-5
clone size: -
CDR3 DNA: TGTGCCAGCAGTTGGTACAGGGTAGTAGTAGAAGAGACCCAGTACTTC
CDR3 protein: CASSWYRVVVEETQYF

V gene: TRBV13
D gene: -
CDR3 length: 11
J gene: TRBJ1-3
clone size: many
CDR3 DNA: TGTGCCAGCAGGGTCGGAAACACCATATATTTT
CDR3 protein: CASRVGNTIYF

V gene: TRBV20-1
D gene: TRBD2
CDR3 length: 14
J gene: TRBJ2-7
clone size: -
CDR3 DNA: TGCAGTGCTAGAAGACTAGCGGGAGGCTACGAGCAGTACTTC
CDR3 protein: CSARRLAGGYEQYF

V gene: TRBV28
D gene: -
CDR3 length: 14
J gene: TRBJ2-7
clone size: many
CDR3 DNA: TGTGCCAGCAGTTTAGATCAGCGTTCCTACGAGCAGTACTTC
CDR3 protein: CASSLDQRSYEQYF

V gene: TRBV19
D gene: TRBD1
CDR3 length: 15
J gene: TRBJ1-1
clone size: many
CDR3 DNA: TGTGCCTCCGAGAGAAACAGGGGGCTGAACACTGAAGCTTTCTTT
CDR3 protein: CASERNRGLNTEAFF

V gene: TRBV28
D gene: -
CDR3 length: 16
J gene: TRBJ2-4
clone size: many
CDR3 DNA: TGTGCCAGCAGTCCTCGAGTGGCAGGGTCGGGTTACATTCAGTACTTC
CDR3 protein: CASSPRVAGSGYIQYF

V gene: TRBV7-6
D gene: -
CDR3 length: 14
J gene: TRBJ1-2
clone size: few
CDR3 DNA: TGTGCCAGCAGCCCAGGAATGGGGGCAGATGGCTACACCTTC
CDR3 protein: CASSPGMGADGYTF

V gene: TRBV19
D gene: -
CDR3 length: 15
J gene: TRBJ2-7
clone size: many
CDR3 DNA: TGTGCCAGTGGCGTGAGAGCGGACCTATCATACGAGCAGTACTTC
CDR3 protein: CASGVRADLSYEQYF

V gene: TRBV29-1
D gene: TRBD1
CDR3 length: 16
J gene: TRBJ2-2
clone size: -
CDR3 DNA: TGCAGCGTTGAAGACGGACAGGTTCTTGGGACCGGGGAGCTGTTTTTT
CDR3 protein: CSVEDGQVLGTGELFF

V gene: TRBV9
D gene: -
CDR3 length: 16
J gene: TRBJ1-6
clone size: -
CDR3 DNA: TGTGCCAGCAGCACAAGGCCTAAGGACGGGAATCCACCCCTCCACTTT
CDR3 protein: CASSTRPKDGNPPLHF

V gene: TRBV12-3/TRBV12-4
D gene: -
CDR3 length: 16
J gene: TRBJ1-6
clone size: few
CDR3 DNA: TGTGCCAGCAGTTTAGGGAGGGACTCCTATAATTCACCCCTCCACTTT
CDR3 protein: CASSLGRDSYNSPLHF

V gene: TRBV6-5
D gene: -
CDR3 length: 13
J gene: TRBJ1-1
clone size: many
CDR3 DNA: TGTGCCAGCAGTTACGATCCGAACACTGAAGCTTTCTTT
CDR3 protein: CASSYDPNTEAFF

V gene: TRBV6-1
D gene: -
CDR3 length: 13
J gene: TRBJ1-2
clone size: few
CDR3 DNA: TGTGCCAGCAGTGAGTCAGAAACCTATGGCTACACCTTC
CDR3 protein: CASSESETYGYTF

V gene: TRBV7-6
D gene: -
CDR3 length: 15
J gene: TRBJ1-6
clone size: -
CDR3 DNA: TGTGCCAGCAGCTCAAGGGGATTGGTGTCCTCACCCCTCCACTTT
CDR3 protein: CASSSRGLVSSPLHF

V gene: TRBV7-2
D gene: -
CDR3 length: 17
J gene: TRBJ1-6
clone size: many
CDR3 DNA: TGTGCCAGCAGCTTAGACTGGCAGAGCTCCTATAATTCACCCCTCCACTTT
CDR3 protein: CASSLDWQSSYNSPLHF

V gene: TRBV7-2
D gene: -
CDR3 length: 10
J gene: TRBJ1-1
clone size: many
CDR3 DNA: TGTGCCAGCAGCCCCGGCCAGGCTTTCTTT
CDR3 protein: CASSPGQAFF

V gene: TRBV6-1
D gene: -
CDR3 length: 16
J gene: TRBJ1-2
clone size: many
CDR3 DNA: TGTGCCAGCAGTGAAGCGGGTAGGGTAGTTGGCTATGGCTACACCTTC
CDR3 protein: CASSEAGRVVGYGYTF

V gene: TRBV6-1
D gene: -
CDR3 length: 13
J gene: TRBJ1-1
clone size: -
CDR3 DNA: TGTGCCAGCTGGGACGTCTCTCTGACTGAAGCTTTCTTT
CDR3 protein: CASWDVSLTEAFF

V gene: TRBV28
D gene: -
CDR3 length: 14
J gene: TRBJ1-2
clone size: -
CDR3 DNA: TGTGCCAGCAGCTCAGGGATCCGAAACTATGGCTACACCTTC
CDR3 protein: CASSSGIRNYGYTF

V gene: TRBV2
D gene: TRBD1
CDR3 length: 15
J gene: TRBJ2-7
clone size: many
CDR3 DNA: TGTGCCAGCAGTCAGGAGGGACAGGGGGTTTACGAGCAGTACTTC
CDR3 protein: CASSQEGQGVYEQYF

V gene: TRBV6-5
D gene: -
CDR3 length: 12
J gene: TRBJ2-7
clone size: many
CDR3 DNA: TGTGCCAGCAGTTGGGACGGCTACGAGCAGTACTTC
CDR3 protein: CASSWDGYEQYF

V gene: TRBV7-2
D gene: -
CDR3 length: 12
J gene: TRBJ2-7
clone size: many
CDR3 DNA: TGTGCCAGCAGCTTATGGGGTGGGAGTCCGTACTTC
CDR3 protein: CASSLWGGSPYF

V gene: TRBV30
D gene: -
CDR3 length: 13
J gene: TRBJ1-2
clone size: -
CDR3 DNA: TGTGCCTGGACCCACCTTTTTTCCGGGGATTACACCTTC
CDR3 protein: CAWTHLFSGDYTF

V gene: TRBV28
D gene: -
CDR3 length: 14
J gene: TRBJ1-1
clone size: -
CDR3 DNA: TGTGCCAGCAGATTAGACAGCCGTTACACTGAAGCTTTCTTT
CDR3 protein: CASRLDSRYTEAFF

V gene: TRBV6-2/TRBV6-3
D gene: -
CDR3 length: 13
J gene: TRBJ2-5
clone size: -
CDR3 DNA: TGTGCCACCCAGGGTAACTCCCAAGTAACCCAGTACTTC
CDR3 protein: CATQGNSQVTQYF

V gene: TRBV27
D gene: TRBD1
CDR3 length: 14
J gene: TRBJ1-1
clone size: many
CDR3 DNA: TGTGCCAGCAGTCTCCGGGACAGGACCACTGAAGCTTTCTTT
CDR3 protein: CASSLRDRTTEAFF

V gene: TRBV5-5
D gene: -
CDR3 length: 14
J gene: TRBJ2-5
clone size: many
CDR3 DNA: TGTGCCAGCAGCCCGACGACAGATCAAGAGACCCAGTACTTC
CDR3 protein: CASSPTTDQETQYF

V gene: TRBV6-5
D gene: TRBD1
CDR3 length: 15
J gene: TRBJ2-5
clone size: -
CDR3 DNA: TGTGCCAGCAGTTACCCGGGACAGGGCCAAGAGACCCAGTACTTC
CDR3 protein: CASSYPGQGQETQYF

V gene: TRBV20-1
D gene: TRBD2
CDR3 length: 15
J gene: TRBJ2-5
clone size: many
CDR3 DNA: TGCAGTGCTAGCGGGGGGAGCGGAACATGGGAGACCCAGTACTTC
CDR3 protein: CSASGGSGTWETQYF

V gene: TRBV7-3
D gene: TRBD2
CDR3 length: 13
J gene: TRBJ2-7
clone size: -
CDR3 DNA: TGTGCCAGCAGCTTGTTCGGGACTAGCGAGCAGTACTTC
CDR3 protein: CASSLFGTSEQYF

V gene: TRBV28
D gene: -
CDR3 length: 15
J gene: TRBJ1-5
clone size: -
CDR3 DNA: TGTGCCAGCAGGGTCGGTTGGACTCACAATCAGCCCCAGCATTTT
CDR3 protein: CASRVGWTHNQPQHF